This entry is about one T cell receptor beta chain. Its antigen remains unidentified. The CDR3 is 17 residues long. The junction had 13 bases not matched to a gene; V was cut back by 5 bases and J by 0 bases. CDR1 and CDR2 from the germline V gene are LGHNT and FRNRAP. The record originates from a study of T-cell reconstitution after alpha-beta-depleted transplantation in children. Study-wide points: Where alpha-beta T cells came from about two months after transplant was reportedly several hundred expanded graft clones. T-cell numbers and diversity, one year after transplant, stemmed largely from T cells that were newly produced.

The TCRbeta library incorporated unique molecular identifiers. MiXCR, run by TCRdb on the PCR reads, gives a single entry per CDR3 protein. The repertoire holds about 580,000 distinct CDR3 sequences, with 27% as singletons. The receptor was isolated from a boy younger than two with Wiskott-Aldrich syndrome, due to receive a stem cell transplant. The chain employs TRBV12-5 and TRBJ2-7; 7 nucleotides agree with TRBD2. The material was PBMCs, obtained before TCRalphabeta/CD19-depleted stem cell transplant. The CDR3 DNA reads as TGTGCTAGTGGTATGCTTCTAGCCGGGGGGATCTCCTACGAGCAGTACTTC. Its protein is CASGMLLAGGISYEQYF.